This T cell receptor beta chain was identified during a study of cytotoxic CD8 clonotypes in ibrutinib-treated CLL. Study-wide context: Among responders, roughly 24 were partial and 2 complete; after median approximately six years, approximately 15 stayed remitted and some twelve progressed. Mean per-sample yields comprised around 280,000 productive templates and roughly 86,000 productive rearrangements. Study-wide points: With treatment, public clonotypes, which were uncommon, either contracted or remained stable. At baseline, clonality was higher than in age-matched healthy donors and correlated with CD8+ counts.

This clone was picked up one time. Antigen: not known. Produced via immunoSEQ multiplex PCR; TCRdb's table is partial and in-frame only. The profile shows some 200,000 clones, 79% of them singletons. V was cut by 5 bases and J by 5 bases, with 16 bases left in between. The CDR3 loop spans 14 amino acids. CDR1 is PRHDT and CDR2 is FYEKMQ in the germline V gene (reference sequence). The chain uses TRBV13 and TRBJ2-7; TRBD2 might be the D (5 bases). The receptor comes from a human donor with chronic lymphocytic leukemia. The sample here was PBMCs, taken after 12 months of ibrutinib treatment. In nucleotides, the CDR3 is TGTGCCAGCAGCCGTGGACTGAGGGTGGACGAGCAGTACTTC. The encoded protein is CASSRGLRVDEQYF.